Below, 24 T cell receptor beta chains from the same sample are listed, as sequenced in a study of T cell responses to AZD1222 COVID-19 vaccine (dated by TCRdb to the early 2020s). The time point label, as the study defines it: baseline before first vaccination. Libraries were constructed by the immunoSEQ multiplex PCR assay. TCRdb carries this immuneACCESS record with in-frame sequences only. Its versions omit some clonotypes, under half of them owing to an unresolved V gene in the studies checked, with the rest unexplained. The sample has 95,000 to 150,000 clones on record, roughly 90% of them singletons. The top ten constitute 3.5% to 4.5% of the sample. This specimen consisted of peripheral blood, obtained on day 0 of AZD1222 vaccination. The receptors shown here come from an adult in good health.

The table lists this clone with a count of one. J is TRBJ1-4 and V is TRBV3-1 (or the pseudogene TRBV3-2); D gene uncertain. The CDR3 totals 15 residues. Germline V CDR1 and CDR2: LGHDT, YNNKEL (reference sequence). Trimming left V 5 bases short and J 0 bases short, with 10 bases between. CDR3 loop: CASSTRMATNEKLFF. DNA for the CDR3: TGTGCCAGCAGCACCCGTATGGCAACTAATGAAAAACTGTTTTTT.

V gene TRBV15 combines with J gene TRBJ2-3; TRBD2 agrees at 9 bases. Per the germline V gene, CDR1 is LNHNV and CDR2 is YYDKDF (reference sequence). CDR3 length: 14 amino acids. After removal of 5 bases from V and 2 bases from J, the junction contained 2 bases not matched to a gene. CDR3 DNA: TGTGCCACCAGCGCGGGGGGGGCCACAGATACGCAGTATTTT. This encodes CATSAGGATDTQYF.

The chain recombines TRBV5-4 with TRBJ2-3; the match to TRBD2 covers 7 bases. The germline V gene encodes CDR1 SGHNT and CDR2 YYREEE (reference sequence). This CDR3 spans 16 amino acids. The junction had 9 bases not matched to a gene; V was cut back by 4 bases and J by 1 base. DNA of the CDR3: TGTGCCAGCAGCCCCGAGACAACTAGCGGCACAGATACGCAGTATTTT. Translated, it gives CASSPETTSGTDTQYF.

V and J are TRBV2 and TRBJ2-5; perhaps TRBD1 as D (5 bases). Trimming took off 0 bases at V and 3 bases at J, with 11 bases between the two ends. CDR1 is SNHLY, CDR2 FYNNEI, per germline. This CDR3 contains 15 residues. The CDR3 DNA is TGTGCCAGCAGTGAAGCGCTTCAAGGGGAAGAGACCCAGTACTTC. This gives the protein CASSEALQGEETQYF.

The chain combines TRBV15 with TRBJ1-1; no definite D call. Between the trimmed V and J ends, which lost 1 base and 5 bases, there was a span of 5 bases. Germline-derived CDR1 and CDR2 are LNHNV and YYDKDF (reference sequence). The length of the CDR3 is 12 residues. The CDR3 sequence: CATSRADTEAFF. CDR3 bases: TGTGCCACCAGCAGAGCGGATACTGAAGCTTTCTTT.

This chain links TRBV12-5 with TRBJ1-6; TRBD1 aligns across 9 bases. There are 12 residues in the CDR3. The germline V gene has CDR1 LGHNT and CDR2 FRNRAP. V lost 8 bases and J lost 10; bases outside the gene matches: 3. DNA of the CDR3: TGTGCTAGTCAGGGGACAGGGTCACCCCTCCACTTT. Translation gives CASQGTGSPLHF. Variable domain in full (rest from reference TRBV12-5 and TRBJ1-6): DARVTQTPRHKVTEMGQEVTMRCQPILGHNTVFWYRQTMMQGLELLAYFRNRAPLDDSGMPKDRFSAEMPDATLATLKIQPSEPRDSAVYFCASQGTGSPLHFGNGTRLTVT.

This clone appeared a few times. The chain recombines TRBV19 with TRBJ1-2; 7 positions match TRBD1. V lost 7 bases to trimming and J lost 7 bases; unmatched junction nucleotides: 6. Germline-derived CDR1 and CDR2 are LNHDA and SQIVND (reference sequence). The CDR3 sequence is 12 residues long. CDR3: CASKDRMRGYTF. As DNA, the CDR3 is TGTGCCAGTAAGGACAGGATGCGTGGCTACACCTTC.

About this clone itself: This sample also contains other DNA sequences that code for the same CDR3. The rearrangement uses TRBV11-3 and TRBJ1-1; possible D gene TRBD1, 6 bases. The CDR3 contains 14 residues. The germline V gene has CDR1 SGHNT and CDR2 YENEEA. The V and J ends lost 2 bases and 4 bases respectively, with 11 bases between them. CDR3 nucleotide sequence: TGTGCCAGCAGCTTACGACAGGAGGGCACTGAAGCTTTCTTT. The encoded protein is CASSLRQEGTEAFF. The whole variable domain, remainder taken from reference TRBV11-3 and TRBJ1-1, is EAGVVQSPRYKIIEKKQPVAFWCNPISGHNTLYWYLQNLGQGPELLIRYENEEAVDDSQLPKDRFSAERLKGVDSTLKIQPAELGDSAVYLCASSLRQEGTEAFFGQGTRLTVV.

The V and J genes are TRBV5-4 and TRBJ1-2; no clear D gene. Germline CDR1 reads SGHNT; CDR2 reads YYREEE (reference sequence). This CDR3 is built from 13 residues. V dropped 4 bases and J dropped 3 bases, with 10 bases sitting between them. CDR3 in DNA: TGTGCCAGCAGCATCGACGGGTACTATGGCTACACCTTC. Translating gives CASSIDGYYGYTF.

The rearrangement joins TRBV5-6 to TRBJ2-4, with no clear D. Germline V CDR1 and CDR2: SGHDT, YYEEEE. There are 16 residues in the CDR3. V gave up 0 bases and J gave up 0 bases, with 10 bases separating them. CDR3 in amino acids: CASSLAPGLAKNIQYF. In nucleotides, the CDR3 is TGTGCCAGCAGCTTGGCCCCTGGCCTAGCCAAAAACATTCAGTACTTC.

This chain links TRBV16 with TRBJ1-1; D uncertain. V shed 0 bases and J shed 1 base, with 6 bases lying between them. The CDR3 is 14 amino acids. Germline V gene lookup returns CDR1 KGHSY and CDR2 FQNENV. In DNA form, the CDR3 reads TGTGCCAGCAGCCAATCGTGGGGGAACACTGAAGCTTTCTTT. This gives the protein CASSQSWGNTEAFF.

The rearrangement links TRBV6-7 to TRBJ1-4; 8 bases are shared with TRBD1. TRBV6-7 is an ORF, with its function uncertain. V gave up 4 bases and J gave up 0 bases; unmatched junction bases: 10. The CDR3 sequence is 18 residues long. CDR3 residues: CASSLGDRKSSTNEKLFF. The CDR3 DNA reads as TGTGCCAGCAGTTTGGGGGACAGGAAGTCTTCAACTAATGAAAAACTGTTTTTT.

The CDR3 nucleotides are TGTGCCATCAGTCGAGACGGGGCCGGGGGAGATACGCAGTATTTT. Protein: CAISRDGAGGDTQYF. The chain has TRBV10-3 and TRBJ2-3, with TRBD2 as a possible D gene (6 bases). V lost 5 bases and J 5 bases, leaving 17 bases between the germline ends. The CDR3 consists of 15 residues. Germline V CDR1 and CDR2: ENHRY, SYGVKD.

The chain combines TRBV24-1 with TRBJ1-2; D is uncertain. Germline V lookup: CDR1 KGHDR, CDR2 SFDVKD. The CDR3 loop spans 14 amino acids. Deletions cut 6 bases from V and 2 bases from J, with 12 bases between. The CDR3: CATSPLKVNYGYTF. In DNA, the CDR3 is TGTGCCACCAGTCCCCTCAAAGTAAACTATGGCTACACCTTC.

The rearrangement joins TRBV3-1 (or the pseudogene TRBV3-2) to TRBJ2-3; no clear D. The CDR3 has 14 amino acids. Germline-derived CDR1 and CDR2 are LGHDT and YNNKEL (reference sequence). V was clipped by 4 bases and J by 4 bases, with 12 bases between them. In DNA form, the CDR3 reads TGTGCCAGCAGCCCCCTCTTGGGCGCAGATACGCAGTATTTT. Translation gives CASSPLLGADTQYF.

This chain links TRBV18 with TRBJ2-3; 11 bases match TRBD1. Trimming took 6 bases from V and 4 from J; bases not matched to a gene: 9. CDR1 is KGHSH, CDR2 LQKENI, per germline. The CDR3 sequence is 16 residues long. CDR3 region: CASSRGGQGASDTQYF. Here the CDR3 DNA reads TGTGCCAGCTCTCGGGGAGGACAGGGGGCATCAGATACGCAGTATTTT.

The CDR3: CACTPGAGSPLHF. In DNA, the CDR3 is TGTGCCTGTACCCCCGGAGCCGGATCACCCCTCCACTTT. V gene TRBV30 combines with J gene TRBJ1-6, with D unclear. CDR3 length equals 13 residues. Germline CDR1 GTSNPN, CDR2 SVGIG (reference sequence). Trimming took off 6 bases at V and 10 bases at J, with 16 bases between the two ends.

The chain recombines TRBV27 with TRBJ1-5; 9 nucleotides align to TRBD1. Germline-derived CDR1 and CDR2 are MNHEY and SMNVEV (reference sequence). The CDR3 loop spans 16 amino acids. V shed 2 bases and J 2 bases; nucleotides not matched to a gene: 4. This CDR3 reads CASSLTTGGGNQPQHF. CDR3 in DNA: TGTGCCAGCAGTTTAACGACAGGGGGAGGCAATCAGCCCCAGCATTTT.

The J gene is TRBJ1-4, the V gene TRBV19; tentative D call: TRBD1 (5 bases). The CDR3 sequence is 14 residues long. V lost 8 bases, J lost 7 bases, and 17 bases lay in between. Germline CDR1 reads LNHDA; CDR2 reads SQIVND (reference sequence). The CDR3 reads CASRGRGGGEKLFF. DNA of the CDR3: TGTGCCAGTCGCGGGAGGGGAGGTGGTGAAAAACTGTTTTTT.

The chain uses TRBV5-1 and TRBJ1-2, with 9 bases that match TRBD1. The trim removed 4 bases at V and 6 bases at J, leaving 7 bases unmatched. The CDR3 has 14 residues. Germline V lookup: CDR1 SGHRS, CDR2 YFSETQ. The CDR3 spells CASSPLGQGHGYTF. The CDR3 DNA reads TGCGCCAGCAGCCCGCTGGGACAGGGTCATGGCTACACCTTC.

The rearrangement joins TRBV7-9 to TRBJ1-6, with D maybe TRBD1 (6 bases). Trimming left V 1 base short and J 5 bases short, with 9 bases between. The CDR3 consists of 15 residues. CDR1 SEHNR and CDR2 FQNEAQ come from the germline V gene (reference sequence). CDR3: CASSLVQGNNSPLHF. The CDR3 DNA reads as TGTGCCAGCAGCTTAGTACAGGGAAATAATTCACCCCTCCACTTT. Based on the CDR3 plus reference TRBV7-9 and TRBJ1-6, the full variable domain is DTGVSQNPRHKITKRGQNVTFRCDPISEHNRLYWYRQTLGQGPEFLTYFQNEAQLEKSRLLSDRFSAERPKGSFSTLEIQRTEQGDSAMYLCASSLVQGNNSPLHFGNGTRLTVT.

CDR3 DNA sequence: TGTGCCACCAGCATGGAGGGCGAGCAGTACTTC. Its translation is CATSMEGEQYF. This chain links TRBV15 with TRBJ2-7; possibly TRBD2 for D (6 bases). Germline V gives CDR1 LNHNV, CDR2 YYDKDF (reference sequence). The length of the CDR3 is 11 residues. Between the trimmed V and J ends, which lost 4 bases and 6 bases, there was a span of 7 bases.

V usage is TRBV21-1 and J usage is TRBJ2-2; the listed D gene, TRBD1, was not tested against the DNA. TRBV21-1 is deemed a pseudogene. CDR3 length: 18 amino acids. Here the CDR3 reads CASSKAGAAKGDTGELFF. The CDR3 DNA is TGTGCCAGCAGCAAAGCGGGAGCGGCCAAGGGGGACACCGGGGAGCTGTTTTTT.

This chain uses TRBV11-3 with TRBJ2-3; D tentatively fits TRBD1 or TRBD2 (6 bases each). Trimming removed 1 base from V and 0 bases from J, with 11 bases in between. CDR3 size: 16 residues. Germline V CDR1 and CDR2: SGHNT, YENEEA. The CDR3 DNA is TGTGCCAGCAGCTTAGCGGGGGCAGGGAGCACAGATACGCAGTATTTT. Amino acids: CASSLAGAGSTDTQYF.